This is a list of T cell receptor beta chains from one sample in a study of T cell responses to AZD1222 COVID-19 vaccine. Method: immunoSEQ multiplex PCR; TCRdb's copy keeps in-frame clones and lacks some. The repertoire has some 110,000 clones, 86% of them found once; the top ten carry 2.5% to 3.5%. Sequenced here: peripheral blood, sampled 28 days after the second dose of the MenACWY control vaccine. The receptors stem from an adult who received the MenACWY meningococcal vaccine as a control. CDR3s include the opening cysteine and the closing phenylalanine or tryptophan. Each record gives: clone size, V gene, J gene, D gene, CDR3 protein, CDR3 DNA. The D gene is left open where the match is weak. Only some rows state a clone size, as once, few, many or a class for expanded clones.

clone size: NA
V gene: TRBV5-6
J gene: TRBJ2-5
D gene: NA
CDR3 protein: CASSRSGGGKETQYF
CDR3 DNA: TGTGCCAGCAGCCGGTCGGGGGGCGGAAAGGAGACCCAGTACTTC

clone size: NA
V gene: TRBV18
J gene: TRBJ2-2
D gene: NA
CDR3 protein: CASSPRWEAGELFF
CDR3 DNA: TGTGCCAGCTCACCAAGATGGGAAGCCGGGGAGCTGTTTTTT

clone size: NA
V gene: TRBV28
J gene: TRBJ1-2
D gene: NA
CDR3 protein: CASSLSGVGGNYGYTF
CDR3 DNA: TGTGCCAGCAGTTTATCTGGGGTCGGGGGCAACTATGGCTACACCTTC

clone size: NA
V gene: TRBV7-2
J gene: TRBJ2-4
D gene: TRBD2
CDR3 protein: CASSAKSGTTNIQYF
CDR3 DNA: TGTGCCAGCAGCGCGAAGTCAGGGACTACAAACATTCAGTACTTC

clone size: NA
V gene: TRBV5-8
J gene: TRBJ1-1
D gene: TRBD1
CDR3 protein: CASSPGQLGRNTEAFF
CDR3 DNA: TGTGCCAGCAGCCCGGGACAGCTAGGACGGAACACTGAAGCTTTCTTT

clone size: NA
V gene: TRBV7-2
J gene: TRBJ2-3
D gene: NA
CDR3 protein: CASSDRRGSTDTQYF
CDR3 DNA: TGTGCCAGCAGCGACAGGCGGGGTAGCACAGATACGCAGTATTTT

clone size: once
V gene: TRBV27
J gene: TRBJ1-4
D gene: TRBD1
CDR3 protein: CASRGQGAGGEKLFF
CDR3 DNA: TGTGCCAGCAGAGGACAGGGGGCAGGTGGTGAAAAACTGTTTTTT

clone size: NA
V gene: TRBV5-4
J gene: TRBJ1-1
D gene: NA
CDR3 protein: CASSPPGAGGNTEAFF
CDR3 DNA: TGTGCCAGCAGTCCCCCAGGGGCTGGGGGGAACACTGAAGCTTTCTTT

clone size: NA
V gene: TRBV11-1
J gene: TRBJ2-2
D gene: NA
CDR3 protein: CASSLYSGNTGELFF
CDR3 DNA: TGTGCCAGCAGCTTATATTCAGGGAACACCGGGGAGCTGTTTTTT

clone size: NA
V gene: TRBV11-2
J gene: TRBJ2-5
D gene: TRBD2
CDR3 protein: CASSLAGGIETQYF
CDR3 DNA: TGTGCCAGCAGCTTAGCGGGGGGTATCGAGACCCAGTACTTC

clone size: NA
V gene: TRBV19
J gene: TRBJ1-1
D gene: NA
CDR3 protein: CASSSKGDTEAFF
CDR3 DNA: TGTGCCAGTAGTAGCAAGGGTGACACTGAAGCTTTCTTT

clone size: NA
V gene: TRBV5-6
J gene: TRBJ1-5
D gene: TRBD1
CDR3 protein: CASSPDRGKVKDQPQHF
CDR3 DNA: TGTGCCAGCAGCCCCGACAGGGGAAAGGTGAAGGATCAGCCCCAGCATTTT

clone size: NA
V gene: TRBV30
J gene: TRBJ1-2
D gene: NA
CDR3 protein: CAWSQFRGYGYTF
CDR3 DNA: TGTGCCTGGAGTCAATTCAGGGGCTATGGCTACACCTTC

clone size: NA
V gene: TRBV27
J gene: TRBJ2-3
D gene: TRBD2
CDR3 protein: CASSLGLAGPDTQYF
CDR3 DNA: TGTGCCAGCAGTTTGGGACTAGCGGGGCCAGATACGCAGTATTTT

clone size: NA
V gene: TRBV7-6
J gene: TRBJ1-2
D gene: NA
CDR3 protein: CASSLGRLYTF
CDR3 DNA: TGTGCCAGCAGCTTAGGGAGGCTCTACACCTTC

clone size: once
V gene: TRBV19
J gene: TRBJ2-3
D gene: TRBD1
CDR3 protein: CASTTTGATDTQYF
CDR3 DNA: TGTGCCAGTACCACTACAGGGGCCACAGATACGCAGTATTTT

clone size: NA
V gene: TRBV15
J gene: TRBJ1-1
D gene: NA
CDR3 protein: CATSRETTFIREEAFF
CDR3 DNA: TGTGCCACCAGCAGAGAGACGACCTTTATCAGGGAAGAAGCTTTCTTT

clone size: NA
V gene: TRBV19
J gene: TRBJ1-5
D gene: NA
CDR3 protein: CASSIAGRSNQPQHF
CDR3 DNA: TGTGCCAGTAGTATAGCGGGCAGGAGCAATCAGCCCCAGCATTTT

clone size: NA
V gene: TRBV19
J gene: TRBJ1-1
D gene: NA
CDR3 protein: CASSMGQPNTEAFF
CDR3 DNA: TGTGCCAGTAGTATGGGGCAGCCGAACACTGAAGCTTTCTTT

clone size: NA
V gene: TRBV19
J gene: TRBJ1-1
D gene: NA
CDR3 protein: CASSPRGRRTPNTEAFF
CDR3 DNA: TGTGCCAGTAGTCCCCGGGGGAGGAGAACTCCGAACACTGAAGCTTTCTTT

clone size: NA
V gene: TRBV10-3
J gene: TRBJ1-5
D gene: NA
CDR3 protein: CAISDRGGNQPQHF
CDR3 DNA: TGTGCCATCAGTGATAGGGGGGGGAATCAGCCCCAGCATTTT

clone size: NA
V gene: TRBV4-3
J gene: TRBJ1-5
D gene: TRBD1
CDR3 protein: CASSQDFPGGLLSQPQHF
CDR3 DNA: TGCGCCAGCAGCCAAGATTTCCCAGGGGGGTTACTAAGTCAGCCCCAGCATTTT

clone size: few
V gene: TRBV19
J gene: TRBJ1-2
D gene: TRBD1
CDR3 protein: CASIGTATGAYGYTF
CDR3 DNA: TGTGCCAGTATTGGGACAGCCACTGGGGCCTATGGCTACACCTTC

clone size: NA
V gene: TRBV3-1/TRBV3-2
J gene: TRBJ2-3
D gene: NA
CDR3 protein: CASSSPWGDTDTQYF
CDR3 DNA: TGTGCCAGCAGCTCCCCCTGGGGGGACACAGATACGCAGTATTTT

clone size: NA
V gene: TRBV28
J gene: TRBJ2-7
D gene: NA
CDR3 protein: CASIATSPLSYEQYF
CDR3 DNA: TGTGCCAGCATTGCCACTAGCCCGCTCTCCTACGAGCAGTACTTC

clone size: NA
V gene: TRBV6-2/TRBV6-3
J gene: TRBJ2-5
D gene: NA
CDR3 protein: CASSYSLPVVAQYF
CDR3 DNA: TGTGCCAGCAGTTACAGCCTCCCGGTGGTGGCCCAGTACTTC

clone size: NA
V gene: TRBV7-2
J gene: TRBJ2-1
D gene: TRBD2
CDR3 protein: CASSFSGGAGEQFF
CDR3 DNA: TGTGCCAGCAGTTTTAGCGGGGGGGCCGGTGAGCAGTTCTTC

clone size: NA
V gene: TRBV7-9
J gene: TRBJ2-1
D gene: TRBD2
CDR3 protein: CASSFGQRGREQFF
CDR3 DNA: TGTGCCAGCAGCTTTGGCCAGCGGGGCCGGGAGCAGTTCTTC

clone size: NA
V gene: TRBV5-6
J gene: TRBJ1-6
D gene: TRBD1
CDR3 protein: CASSFGTGVNSPLHF
CDR3 DNA: TGTGCCAGCAGCTTTGGGACAGGCGTTAATTCACCCCTCCACTTT

clone size: NA
V gene: TRBV27
J gene: TRBJ1-4
D gene: NA
CDR3 protein: CVRSRRGMRGEKLFF
CDR3 DNA: TGTGTCCGATCGCGGAGGGGGATGCGAGGGGAAAAACTGTTTTTT

clone size: NA
V gene: TRBV4-3
J gene: TRBJ2-1
D gene: NA
CDR3 protein: CASSQDHEYNEQFF
CDR3 DNA: TGCGCCAGCAGCCAAGATCACGAGTACAATGAGCAGTTCTTC

clone size: NA
V gene: TRBV7-9
J gene: TRBJ2-6
D gene: NA
CDR3 protein: CASSSFGGYLSGANVLTF
CDR3 DNA: TGTGCCAGCAGCTCCTTTGGGGGGTACCTCTCTGGGGCCAACGTCCTGACTTTC